Here is one TCR beta chain with its context. Its binding antigen is unknown. Base qualities are not provided; no much larger clone lies one nucleotide away. Counted from cysteine to phenylalanine, this CDR3 has 15 amino acids. The read is trimmed to its CDR3 DNA, 45 bases read in frame from base 1. Looking up the germline V gene yields CDR1 SGHRS and CDR2 YFSETQ. V ends up 3 bases short and J 5 bases short, with an unmatched junction base count of 5. The sample is drawn from a study of T cell responses to AZD1222 COVID-19 vaccine (dated by TCRdb to the early 2020s). The study in broad terms: A total of under 250 trial participants underwent TCR sequencing, of whom some 200 had received two doses of AZD1222 and 26 had received two doses of the MenACWY control vaccine. Trial participants were enrolled by age into subgroups of 18-55, 56-69 and 70-plus years, and around 150, 29 and 61 TCR-sequenced participants, respectively, were included in these subgroups. What the study reported, not specific to this receptor: The whole spike protein was spanned by vaccine-associated CD4 TCRs, and dominant responses were seen in regions 160-218 and 743-854. In the small 56-69-year group, the increase in depth fell short of significance, most likely because of low power. After two AZD1222 doses, spike-specific TCR breadth and depth were significantly higher than at day 0 and than in MenACWY recipients. Conclusions about previously exposed vaccinees are limited because only six or seven AZD1222 recipients were SARS-CoV-2 seropositive at baseline. Participants were mostly white British and included more females than males, and it was suggested by the authors that clonal diversity may have been underestimated. Because no day 14 peak-response samples were available, the repertoires could be characterized only after the peak T cell response. Reportedly, almost half of the unique spike-specific TCRs recognized epitopes lying outside the regions that are mutated in the B.1.351 and B.1.1.7 variants.

The meaning of the sample's time point label: about 28 days (+/-7) after the second vaccine dose. AZD1222 recipients given second doses at about 4 weeks or at about 12 weeks were pooled, since spike-specific TCR depth and breadth were not found to differ between the two schedules. Vaccinee samples were obtained from the UK trials COV001 and COV002, which included a single-blind randomized controlled phase 2/3 trial of AZD1222 (ChAdOx1 nCoV-19) in healthy adults. For TCRbeta chain sequencing, PBMC samples from trial participants were taken at day 0 and at day 28 after the second dose. The CDR3 regions of human TCRbeta chains were analyzed by immunosequencing. In the paper's pipeline: Repertoire TCRs were checked for matches against a reference library of SARS-CoV-2-specific TCRs that had been generated using the MIRA antigen-specificity platform. Breadth was defined as the fraction of unique TCRs that were SARS-CoV-2-associated, and depth was defined as the fraction of total T cells that were SARS-CoV-2-associated. Using the MIRA data, each spike-specific TCR was assigned both to the spike region to which the TCR was reactive and to a CD4 or CD8 class. Log10-transformed breadth and depth values were compared by one-way ANOVA with Sidak's multiple comparisons tests. TCRdb limited this immuneACCESS table to in-frame rearrangements with V and J called. A share of clones is missing; checked studies link under half to unresolved V genes, and the rest is unexplained. V and J calls and clone size come straight from that table; D and trimming were deduced from the DNA. The sample includes about 110,000 clones, with around 90% observed a single time. The ten largest clonotypes hold roughly 8% of the sample.

This sequence was found in an adult who received the AZD1222 COVID-19 vaccine. The chain was built from TRBV5-1 and TRBJ1-6; TRBD1 agrees with 7 junctional bases. The sample consisted of peripheral blood, taken 28 days after the second AZD1222 dose. At the DNA level, the sequence is TGCGCCAGCAGCTGGGGACAGATCAATAATTCACCCCTCCACTTT. Translated, this gives CASSWGQINNSPLHF. Joined to the reference TRBV5-1 and TRBJ1-6 proteins, this CDR3 gives the full variable domain: KAGVTQTPRYLIKTRGQQVTLSCSPISGHRSVSWYQQTPGQGLQFLFEYFSETQRNKGNFPGRFSGRQFSNSRSEMNVSTLELGDSALYLCASSWGQINNSPLHFGNGTRLTVT.